The rows below give T cell receptor beta chains drawn from one sample of a study of cytomegalovirus exposure and HLA in healthy donors. Method: immunoSEQ multiplex PCR; TCRdb's copy keeps in-frame clones and lacks some. The table records approximately 79,000 clones, 78% of them present only once. The sequenced sample was PBMCs. The receptors were gathered from a man aged 40-49 years in good health and CMV-seronegative. Each CDR3 is given with its conserved first and last residue. D genes are given only for firm matches. The size entry is marked missing in some rows and otherwise reads once, few, many or a size class.

d_gene: NA; j_gene: TRBJ2-2; v_gene: TRBV5-1; abundance: NA; CDR3aa: CASSWSDTGELFF; CDR3nt: TGCGCCAGCAGCTGGTCGGACACCGGGGAGCTGTTTTTT
d_gene: NA; j_gene: TRBJ2-2; v_gene: TRBV6-1; abundance: NA; CDR3aa: CASSEQGPGELFF; CDR3nt: TGTGCCAGCAGTGAACAGGGTCCCGGGGAGCTGTTTTTT
d_gene: NA; j_gene: TRBJ2-7; v_gene: TRBV6-1; abundance: NA; CDR3aa: CASRAQGRGYEQYF; CDR3nt: TGTGCCAGCAGGGCCCAGGGGCGGGGGTACGAGCAGTACTTC
d_gene: TRBD1; j_gene: TRBJ2-1; v_gene: TRBV4-1; abundance: NA; CDR3aa: CASSLGQGPYNEQFF; CDR3nt: TGCGCCAGCAGCCTCGGACAGGGGCCTTACAATGAGCAGTTCTTC
d_gene: NA; j_gene: TRBJ2-7; v_gene: TRBV4-1; abundance: NA; CDR3aa: CASSQVLGAYEQYF; CDR3nt: TGCGCCAGCAGCCAAGTCCTAGGGGCCTACGAGCAGTACTTC
d_gene: TRBD2; j_gene: TRBJ2-1; v_gene: TRBV4-2; abundance: once; CDR3aa: CASSYGLAGHKIYNEQFF; CDR3nt: TGTGCCAGCAGCTACGGACTAGCGGGACATAAGATCTACAATGAGCAGTTCTTC
d_gene: NA; j_gene: TRBJ2-5; v_gene: TRBV28; abundance: NA; CDR3aa: CASSFQGREQYF; CDR3nt: TGTGCCAGCAGTTTTCAGGGTCGAGAGCAGTACTTC
d_gene: NA; j_gene: TRBJ2-7; v_gene: TRBV7-9; abundance: NA; CDR3aa: CASSWDMRIYEQYF; CDR3nt: TGTGCCAGCAGCTGGGACATGAGGATCTACGAGCAGTACTTC
d_gene: TRBD2; j_gene: TRBJ2-7; v_gene: TRBV9; abundance: once; CDR3aa: CASSPQAGGRRYEQYF; CDR3nt: TGTGCCAGCAGCCCCCAAGCGGGAGGAAGGAGGTACGAGCAGTACTTC
d_gene: NA; j_gene: TRBJ1-4; v_gene: TRBV5-5; abundance: NA; CDR3aa: CASSSAGGNEKLFF; CDR3nt: TGTGCCAGCAGCTCGGCAGGAGGTAATGAAAAACTGTTTTTT
d_gene: NA; j_gene: TRBJ1-4; v_gene: TRBV4-2; abundance: NA; CDR3aa: CASSPVRGGGEKLFF; CDR3nt: TGTGCCAGCAGCCCCGTTCGCGGCGGGGGGGAAAAACTGTTTTTT
d_gene: NA; j_gene: TRBJ1-3; v_gene: TRBV11-1; abundance: NA; CDR3aa: CASSSLSGPGNTIYF; CDR3nt: TGTGCCAGCAGCTCCCTCAGTGGTCCTGGAAACACCATATATTTT
d_gene: TRBD1; j_gene: TRBJ2-1; v_gene: TRBV15; abundance: NA; CDR3aa: CATSPGQGDYNEQFF; CDR3nt: TGTGCCACCAGCCCGGGACAGGGGGACTACAATGAGCAGTTCTTC
d_gene: TRBD1; j_gene: TRBJ1-2; v_gene: TRBV5-4; abundance: NA; CDR3aa: CASSLAQMGQGGYGYTF; CDR3nt: TGTGCCAGCAGCTTGGCCCAGATGGGACAGGGAGGCTATGGCTACACCTTC
d_gene: NA; j_gene: TRBJ1-1; v_gene: TRBV14; abundance: NA; CDR3aa: CASSQDLDRLMTEAFF; CDR3nt: TGTGCCAGCAGCCAAGATCTCGACAGGCTTATGACTGAAGCTTTCTTT
d_gene: NA; j_gene: TRBJ1-4; v_gene: TRBV28; abundance: NA; CDR3aa: CASSLSGTGVGEKLFF; CDR3nt: TGTGCCAGCAGTTTATCGGGAACTGGGGTAGGAGAAAAACTGTTTTTT
d_gene: TRBD1; j_gene: TRBJ2-7; v_gene: TRBV5-1; abundance: NA; CDR3aa: CASSVPGGDEQYF; CDR3nt: TGCGCCAGCAGCGTGCCAGGGGGCGATGAGCAGTACTTC
d_gene: TRBD2; j_gene: TRBJ2-3; v_gene: TRBV5-4; abundance: NA; CDR3aa: CASSFLAASGGPDTQYF; CDR3nt: TGTGCCAGCAGCTTCCTAGCCGCTAGCGGGGGCCCAGATACGCAGTATTTT
d_gene: NA; j_gene: TRBJ1-2; v_gene: TRBV29-1; abundance: NA; CDR3aa: CSVTPRDDGYTF; CDR3nt: TGCAGCGTGACTCCTCGAGATGATGGCTACACCTTC
d_gene: TRBD1; j_gene: TRBJ2-5; v_gene: TRBV11-2; abundance: NA; CDR3aa: CASRLDRVGRETQYF; CDR3nt: TGTGCCAGCAGATTAGACAGGGTGGGGCGAGAGACCCAGTACTTC
d_gene: TRBD1; j_gene: TRBJ1-1; v_gene: TRBV19; abundance: NA; CDR3aa: CASSRQGMSGTEAFF; CDR3nt: TGTGCCAGTAGCAGACAGGGCATGAGTGGCACTGAAGCTTTCTTT
d_gene: NA; j_gene: TRBJ2-7; v_gene: TRBV2; abundance: NA; CDR3aa: CASSGLEIYEQYF; CDR3nt: TGTGCCAGCAGTGGACTAGAGATCTACGAGCAGTACTTC
d_gene: NA; j_gene: TRBJ1-3; v_gene: TRBV7-9; abundance: NA; CDR3aa: CAIEGSGNTIYF; CDR3nt: TGTGCCATCGAGGGCTCTGGAAACACCATATATTTT
d_gene: TRBD2; j_gene: TRBJ2-1; v_gene: TRBV10-3; abundance: NA; CDR3aa: CAISEGGLAGGNEQFF; CDR3nt: TGTGCCATCAGTGAAGGAGGACTAGCGGGAGGGAATGAGCAGTTCTTC
d_gene: TRBD1; j_gene: TRBJ2-7; v_gene: TRBV4-1; abundance: NA; CDR3aa: CASSRQGPYEQYF; CDR3nt: TGCGCCAGCAGCCGACAGGGACCCTACGAGCAGTACTTC
d_gene: TRBD1; j_gene: TRBJ2-7; v_gene: TRBV6-6; abundance: NA; CDR3aa: CASSSRDRGTYEQYF; CDR3nt: TGTGCCAGCAGTTCGAGGGACAGGGGTACTTACGAGCAGTACTTC
d_gene: NA; j_gene: TRBJ2-1; v_gene: TRBV10-3; abundance: NA; CDR3aa: CAISEGRGLYNEQFF; CDR3nt: TGTGCCATCAGTGAGGGACGGGGTCTCTACAATGAGCAGTTCTTC
d_gene: TRBD1; j_gene: TRBJ2-7; v_gene: TRBV6-1; abundance: NA; CDR3aa: CASSALRGGVDEQYF; CDR3nt: TGTGCCAGCAGTGCTCTGCGAGGGGGCGTCGACGAGCAGTACTTC